These 2 T cell receptor beta chains were sequenced from one sample in a study of OX40 agonist ivuxolimab in advanced cancers. Sequenced by immunoSEQ multiplex PCR; TCRdb stores in-frame clones only, minus some. This sample has 40,000 to 55,000 clones, with over 80% found just once. The sample was CD4+ or CD8+ T cells sorted from blood, taken in a trial of the OX40 agonist ivuxolimab. Receptors originate from an adult with an advanced solid tumor such as melanoma, head and neck, liver or kidney cancer.

The V gene is TRBV2, the J gene TRBJ2-1; possible D gene TRBD2, 6 bases. Germline lookup yields CDR1 SNHLY and CDR2 FYNNEI. The CDR3 runs to 15 residues. Trimming cost V 6 bases and J 9 bases, with 21 bases left between them. This CDR3 is CASRLRLVGVGEQFF. The CDR3 nucleotides are TGTGCCAGCAGGCTCAGACTAGTGGGGGTCGGTGAGCAGTTCTTC.

The J gene is TRBJ2-7, the V gene TRBV28; D is undetermined. The V end was cut by 0 bases, the J end by 7 bases, with 13 bases between. CDR1 and CDR2 from the germline V gene are MDHEN and SYDVKM. This CDR3 spans 14 amino acids. DNA for the CDR3: TGTGCCAGCAGTTTATGGCGGACCCGAGAAGAGCAGTACTTC. Its protein is CASSLWRTREEQYF.